The next 12 T cell receptor beta chains were all read from a single sample in a study of human T cells and chemical hapten exposure. Stated time point: healthy volunteer bleed at 6 weeks. The starting material, unfractionated whole blood, was used for total RNA extraction. TCRdb re-called the RACE reads with MiXCR, one entry per CDR3 protein. Of 65,000 or so distinct CDR3 sequences listed, around 6.3% are singletons. Sequencing used whole blood. All receptors come from a female donor in good health. Some clones in this sample may be carry-over from other donors' samples.

The CDR3 nucleotides read TGTGCCAGCAGCCACCTAGGGACTGAAGCTTTCTTT. Its protein is CASSHLGTEAFF. J is TRBJ1-1 and V is TRBV3-1; D remains ambiguous. The CDR3 totals 12 residues. CDR1 and CDR2 (germline): LGHDT, YNNKEL (reference sequence). The V and J ends lost 3 bases and 5 bases respectively, with 7 bases between them.

This clonotype appeared many times. The V call is TRBV19, the J call TRBJ2-3; 11 bases agree with TRBD2. The CDR3 runs 16 residues. Trimming took 6 bases from V and 2 from J; bases not matched to a gene: 7. Per germline, CDR1 LNHDA and CDR2 SQIVND (reference sequence). CDR3 loop: CASRPGLAEFTDTQYF. The CDR3, as DNA: TGTGCCAGTAGACCGGGACTAGCGGAGTTCACAGATACGCAGTATTTT.

In this sample, this clonotype turned up a few times. The V call is TRBV5-1, the J call TRBJ1-1; 7 nucleotides line up with TRBD1. The CDR3 is 15 amino acids. The J segment lost 0 bases and the V segment lost 0 bases, leaving 2 bases of the junction unmatched. Germline V lookup: CDR1 SGHRS, CDR2 YFSETQ. CDR3 in DNA: TGCGCCAGCAGCTTGGGGGGGACAGTGAACACTGAAGCTTTCTTT. This translates into CASSLGGTVNTEAFF.

There are a few counts of this clonotype. V is TRBV9 and J is TRBJ2-7, with TRBD2 identical over 7 bases. V shed 0 bases and J 3 bases; nucleotides not matched to a gene: 9. CDR1 and CDR2 (germline): SGDLS, YYNGEE. CDR3 length: 16 residues. The CDR3, as DNA: TGTGCCAGCAGCGTAGGACCCGGGGGGTTTAGCTACGAGCAGTACTTC. It is translated as CASSVGPGGFSYEQYF.

This clonotype has ten or more counts. V gene TRBV3-1 combines with J gene TRBJ2-3, with no clear D. The CDR3 length is 13 residues. The ends were cut back, 0 bases at V and 4 bases at J, with 5 bases in the middle. The germline V gene encodes CDR1 LGHDT and CDR2 YNNKEL (reference sequence). The CDR3 reads CASSQDRSDTQYF. The CDR3 DNA sequence: TGTGCCAGCAGCCAAGATCGCTCAGATACGCAGTATTTT.

In its sample, this clonotype was seen many times. The rearrangement links TRBV4-1 to TRBJ1-5; TRBD1 matches at 7 bases. The CDR3 covers 16 residues. Germline CDR1 is MGHRA and CDR2 is YSYEKL. V lost 1 base, J lost 4 bases, and 7 bases stayed unmatched. CDR3 sequence reads: CASSQGPGTANQPQHF. The CDR3, as DNA: TGCGCCAGCAGCCAAGGACCAGGGACAGCGAATCAGCCCCAGCATTTT.

This clonotype was seen many times. The J gene is TRBJ2-7, the V gene TRBV5-1; 10 nucleotides agree with TRBD2. Germline CDR1 is SGHRS and CDR2 is YFSETQ. V lost 2 bases to trimming and J lost 6 bases; unmatched junction nucleotides: 8. This CDR3 comprises 15 residues. CDR3 amino acids: CASSLTSGISPEQYF. The CDR3, as DNA: TGCGCCAGCAGCTTAACTAGCGGGATAAGCCCCGAGCAGTACTTC.

The chain recombines TRBV7-2 with TRBJ2-7; TRBD1 matches at 10 bases. This CDR3 has 14 residues. Germline V gene data show CDR1 as SGHTA and CDR2 as FQGNSA. The ends lost 5 bases at V and 4 bases at J; junction bases unmatched: 5. The CDR3 reads CASSRQGAFYEQYF. CDR3 coding DNA: TGTGCCAGCAGCCGACAGGGGGCTTTTTACGAGCAGTACTTC.

This clonotype was detected ten times or more. The chain links TRBV5-6 to TRBJ2-4; 7 bases fit TRBD1. The CDR3 has 15 residues. The junction had 1 base not matched to a gene; V was cut back by 0 bases and J by 1 base. Germline CDR1 reads SGHDT; CDR2 reads YYEEEE. The CDR3 is CASSLEGAAKNIQYF. The CDR3, as DNA: TGTGCCAGCAGCTTGGAGGGGGCGGCCAAAAACATTCAGTACTTC.

This clonotype came up many times. The CDR3 DNA is TGTGCCAGCAGTCCCGGGACTAGCGGAACCGGGGAGCTGTTTTTT. It is translated as CASSPGTSGTGELFF. This chain connects TRBV7-3 to TRBJ2-2; 11 positions match TRBD2. With V trimmed by 6 bases and J by 5 bases, 5 bases remained unmatched. There are 15 residues in the CDR3. Germline CDR1 and CDR2: SGHTA and FQGTGA. The full variable domain, in which reference TRBV7-3 and TRBJ2-2 provide the parts outside the CDR3, is GAGVSQTPSNKVTEKGKYVELRCDPISGHTALYWYRQSLGQGPEFLIYFQGTGAADDSGLPNDRFFAVRPEGSVSTLKIQRTERGDSAVYLCASSPGTSGTGELFFGEGSRLTVL.

This chain connects TRBV5-1 to TRBJ2-7; no clear D gene. Trimming removed 2 bases from V and 3 bases from J, with 9 bases in between. The CDR3 extends over 13 amino acids. In germline, CDR1 is SGHRS, CDR2 YFSETQ. The CDR3 loop reads CASSFESLYEQYF. The CDR3 DNA reads as TGCGCCAGCAGCTTTGAGAGCCTCTACGAGCAGTACTTC.

V and J are TRBV6-2 or TRBV6-3 and TRBJ2-1, with D perhaps TRBD2 (5 bases). Trimming took 6 bases from V and 0 from J, leaving 12 bases between them. CDR1 and CDR2 from the germline V gene are MNHEY and SVGEGT. This CDR3 contains 15 residues. The CDR3 DNA follows: TGTGCCAGCAGGGTAGCGTGGACCTCCTACAATGAGCAGTTCTTC. It is translated as CASRVAWTSYNEQFF.